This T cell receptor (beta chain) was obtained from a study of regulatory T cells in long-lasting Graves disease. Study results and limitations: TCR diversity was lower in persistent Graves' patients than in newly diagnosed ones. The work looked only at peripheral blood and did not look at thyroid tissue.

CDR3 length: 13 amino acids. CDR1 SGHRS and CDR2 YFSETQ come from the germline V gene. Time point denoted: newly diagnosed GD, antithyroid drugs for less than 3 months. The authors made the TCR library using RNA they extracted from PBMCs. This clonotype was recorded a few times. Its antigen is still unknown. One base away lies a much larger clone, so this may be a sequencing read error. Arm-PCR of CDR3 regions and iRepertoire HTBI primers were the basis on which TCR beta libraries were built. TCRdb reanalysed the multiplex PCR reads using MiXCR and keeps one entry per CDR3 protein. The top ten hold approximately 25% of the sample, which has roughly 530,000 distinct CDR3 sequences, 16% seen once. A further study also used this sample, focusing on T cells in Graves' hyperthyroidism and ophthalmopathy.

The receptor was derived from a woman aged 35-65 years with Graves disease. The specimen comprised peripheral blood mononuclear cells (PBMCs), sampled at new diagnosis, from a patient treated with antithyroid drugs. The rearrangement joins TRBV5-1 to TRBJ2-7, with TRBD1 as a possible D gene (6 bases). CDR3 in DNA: TGTGCCAGCAGCTTAAACAGGGACTACGAGCAGTACTTC. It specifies CASSLNRDYEQYF.